One and the same sample provided the 26 T cell receptor beta chains below, sequenced in a study of cytomegalovirus exposure and HLA in healthy donors. Both 60 Vbeta primers and 13 Jbeta primers went into the PCR. Some clones are missing from TCRdb's copy, which holds only in-frame ones; the method was immunoSEQ multiplex PCR. The table lists approximately 160,000 clones, more than 65% of them singletons. The sequenced sample was PBMCs. The origin of the receptors is a man aged 18 to 30 in good health and CMV-seropositive.

V is TRBV11-2 and J is TRBJ2-1; D is possibly TRBD1 (6 bases). V lost 5 bases, J lost 4 bases, and 18 bases lay in between. Germline CDR1 is SGHAT and CDR2 is FQNNGV. This CDR3 has 16 residues. The CDR3, as DNA: TGTGCCAGCAGCCTCGGGCTCTTGGGGGCATACAATGAGCAGTTCTTC. Its protein is CASSLGLLGAYNEQFF.

The V and J genes are TRBV30 and TRBJ1-5; tentatively, D is TRBD1 (6 bases). Between the trimmed V and J ends, which lost 1 base and 3 bases, there was a span of 10 bases. CDR1 and CDR2 from the germline V gene are GTSNPN and SVGIG (reference sequence). This CDR3 has 14 residues. The CDR3 here is CAWSEDSTNQPQHF. CDR3 coding DNA: TGTGCCTGGAGTGAGGACAGCACCAATCAGCCCCAGCATTTT.

Remarks on this clone: The same CDR3 arises from other DNA sequences in this sample as well. V usage is TRBV2 and J usage is TRBJ2-5; TRBD2 matches at 8 bases. The trim removed 6 bases at V and 5 bases at J, leaving 11 bases unmatched. The germline CDR1 and CDR2 sequences are SNHLY and FYNNEI. The CDR3 spans 15 residues. Here the CDR3 DNA reads TGTGCCAGCAGACGAATTAGCGGGGAAGGGGAGACCCAGTACTTC. It yields the protein CASRRISGEGETQYF.

The rearrangement uses TRBV13 and TRBJ2-1, with a tentative D call TRBD1 (6 bases). This CDR3 is built from 16 residues. Germline CDR1 is PRHDT and CDR2 is FYEKMQ (reference sequence). The V and J ends lost 5 bases and 3 bases respectively, with 17 bases between them. The CDR3 sequence: CASSPTTGSYYNEQFF. Here the CDR3 DNA reads TGTGCCAGCAGCCCCACGACAGGCTCCTACTACAATGAGCAGTTCTTC.

The table lists this clone with a few counts. The chain carries TRBV5-4 and TRBJ1-2, with 8 positions matching TRBD1. The CDR3 consists of 13 residues. Germline V lookup: CDR1 SGHNT, CDR2 YYREEE (reference sequence). V was pared by 4 bases and J by 8 bases, with 7 bases of the junction left unmatched. The CDR3 protein is CASSAGTGAGYTF. Written as DNA, the CDR3 is TGTGCCAGCAGCGCCGGGACAGGTGCCGGCTACACCTTC.

The genes are TRBV19 and TRBJ2-1, with D possibly TRBD1 on 7 matching bases. V was pared by 3 bases and J by 0 bases, with 15 bases between. In germline, CDR1 is LNHDA, CDR2 SQIVND (reference sequence). The CDR3 spans 17 residues. CDR3 protein: CASSMEAGGSSYNEQFF. The CDR3 nucleotides are TGTGCCAGTAGTATGGAAGCAGGGGGGAGCTCCTACAATGAGCAGTTCTTC. The variable domain in full, completed from reference TRBV19 and TRBJ2-1, reads DGGITQSPKYLFRKEGQNVTLSCEQNLNHDAMYWYRQDPGQGLRLIYYSQIVNDFQKGDIAEGYSVSREKKESFPLTVTSAQKNPTAFYLCASSMEAGGSSYNEQFFGPGTRLTVL.

With regard to this clone: The final CDR3 position lacks the conserved phenylalanine or tryptophan, pointing to a likely read error. The chain combines TRBV5-4 with TRBJ1-6; 9 bases are shared with TRBD1. Unmatched junction bases numbered 4, after V lost 3 bases and J lost 6 bases. Germline assignment: CDR1 SGHNT and CDR2 YYREEE (reference sequence). This CDR3 comprises 15 residues. The CDR3 coding sequence is TGTGCCAGCAGCTCAAGACAGGGGGGTAATTCACCCCTCCACCTT. Translation gives CASSSRQGGNSPLHL.

This rearrangement joins TRBV4-2 to TRBJ2-7; D is perhaps TRBD1 (6 bases). The CDR3 runs to 15 residues. Trimming cost V 1 base and J 4 bases, with 14 bases left between them. The germline CDR1 and CDR2 sequences are LGHNA and YNFKEQ. CDR3 coding DNA: TGTGCCAGCAGCCAAGGCCAAGGGGGATTATACGAGCAGTACTTC. It translates to CASSQGQGGLYEQYF.

Only one count was recorded for this clone. The gene calls are TRBV5-1 and TRBJ2-1; tentatively, D is TRBD1 (9 bases). Germline V CDR1 and CDR2: SGHRS, YFSETQ. The CDR3 has 21 residues. V was shortened by 0 bases and J by 7 bases, with 32 bases between the two germline ends. This chain's CDR3 is CASSLVGGQGEWTSKSNEQFF. The DNA of the CDR3 is TGCGCCAGCAGCTTGGTGGGGGGACAGGGAGAATGGACTAGCAAATCAAATGAGCAGTTCTTC.

This chain uses TRBV18 with TRBJ1-3; TRBD1 matches at 7 bases. Germline V gene data show CDR1 as KGHSH and CDR2 as LQKENI. The CDR3 covers 13 residues. V shed 6 bases and J 4 bases; nucleotides not matched to a gene: 3. This chain's CDR3 is CASSTGQGNTIYF. The DNA of the CDR3 is TGTGCCAGCTCGACGGGACAGGGAAACACCATATATTTT.

The CDR3 DNA reads as TGTGCCAGCTCACCACTTTACACGGGACAGGGGAACACCGGGGAGCTGTTTTTT. Translating it yields CASSPLYTGQGNTGELFF. The V gene is TRBV18, the J gene TRBJ2-2, with TRBD1 identical over 9 bases. Germline V gene data show CDR1 as KGHSH and CDR2 as LQKENI. V was clipped by 1 base and J by 1 base; unmatched bases: 7. This CDR3 region has 18 residues.

This chain connects TRBV28 to TRBJ2-7, with 10 bases lining up with TRBD1. Germline CDR1 reads MDHEN; CDR2 reads SYDVKM. V lost 7 bases to trimming and J lost 0 bases; unmatched junction nucleotides: 6. The CDR3 covers 15 residues. CDR3 nucleotide sequence: TGTGCCAGCACCAAGGGACAGGGGCCCTCCTACGAGCAGTACTTC. Protein sequence: CASTKGQGPSYEQYF.

This clone was seen once. The chain recombines TRBV4-1 with TRBJ1-1, with 8 bases that match TRBD1. The CDR3 totals 16 residues. The trim removed 0 bases at V and 2 bases at J, leaving 5 bases unmatched. Germline values: CDR1 MGHRA, CDR2 YSYEKL. This CDR3 reads CASSQDRDRLNTEAFF. The CDR3 DNA reads as TGCGCCAGCAGCCAAGATCGGGACAGGCTAAACACTGAAGCTTTCTTT.

This clone was detected a few times. The chain employs TRBV6-1 and TRBJ2-1, with D maybe TRBD1 (7 bases). Germline loops: CDR1 MNHNS, CDR2 SASEGT. V lost 8 bases, J lost 0 bases, and 11 bases lay in between. This CDR3 has 14 residues. This chain's CDR3 is CASGRDSSYNEQFF. DNA of the CDR3: TGTGCCAGCGGGCGGGACAGCTCCTACAATGAGCAGTTCTTC.

This chain joins TRBV19 and TRBJ1-2, with D unresolved. V lost 4 bases and J 3 bases, leaving 12 bases between the germline ends. The CDR3 loop spans 14 amino acids. Germline loops: CDR1 LNHDA, CDR2 SQIVND (reference sequence). Here the CDR3 reads CASSKSWRDYGYTF. For the CDR3, the DNA is TGTGCCAGTAGTAAATCGTGGAGGGACTATGGCTACACCTTC. Using reference TRBV19 and TRBJ1-2 for the parts outside the CDR3, the full variable domain is DGGITQSPKYLFRKEGQNVTLSCEQNLNHDAMYWYRQDPGQGLRLIYYSQIVNDFQKGDIAEGYSVSREKKESFPLTVTSAQKNPTAFYLCASSKSWRDYGYTFGSGTRLTVV.

The chain links TRBV10-2 to TRBJ2-2; 7 bases fit TRBD1. J lost 5 bases, V lost 8 bases, and 20 bases had no gene match. The CDR3 spans 18 residues. CDR1 is WSHSY and CDR2 is SAAADI in the germline V gene. CDR3 region: CASRYYGIRTGWTGELFF. The CDR3 nucleotides read TGCGCCAGCCGGTACTATGGAATTAGGACAGGATGGACCGGGGAGCTGTTTTTT.

The rearrangement uses TRBV6-1 and TRBJ2-7; unclear D gene. From germline, CDR1 is MNHNS and CDR2 SASEGT. CDR3 length equals 16 residues. V dropped 4 bases and J dropped 3 bases, with 19 bases sitting between them. In DNA, the CDR3 is TGTGCCAGCAGTGTTGGCGGCCAAAACCGAGTCTACGAGCAGTACTTC. Encoded protein: CASSVGGQNRVYEQYF.

V and J are TRBV18 and TRBJ2-7; D is possibly TRBD2 (7 bases). Trimming shortened V by 3 bases and J by 0 bases, and 12 bases separated the two germline ends. The CDR3 is 15 amino acids. In germline, CDR1 is KGHSH, CDR2 LQKENI. The CDR3 DNA is TGTGCCAGCTCACCCTGGGGGGGCAGCTCCTACGAGCAGTACTTC. Translating gives CASSPWGGSSYEQYF. The full variable domain, completed using reference TRBV18 and TRBJ2-7, is NAGVMQNPRHLVRRRGQEARLRCSPMKGHSHVYWYRQLPEEGLKFMVYLQKENIIDESGMPKERFSAEFPKEGPSILRIQQVVRGDSAAYFCASSPWGGSSYEQYFGPGTRLTVT.

DNA of the CDR3: TGTGCCAGCTCCCAACTAGCGGGAGCTTTAAAGAATGAGCAGTTCTTC. Its translation is CASSQLAGALKNEQFF. The chain is built from TRBV27 and TRBJ2-1; TRBD2 matches 11 bases. There are 16 residues in the CDR3. CDR1 MNHEY and CDR2 SMNVEV come from the germline V gene (reference sequence). The V and J ends lost 8 bases and 7 bases, in that order; junction bases with no gene match: 13.

This clone came up once. This rearrangement joins TRBV5-4 to TRBJ1-1; D gene unclear. V was clipped by 2 bases and J by 4 bases, with 12 bases between them. This CDR3 has 14 amino acids. Germline CDR1 SGHNT, CDR2 YYREEE (reference sequence). This chain's CDR3 is CASSFREVGTEAFF. The CDR3 DNA reads TGTGCCAGCAGCTTTAGGGAGGTAGGCACTGAAGCTTTCTTT.

This clone was recorded a few times. V and J are TRBV7-9 and TRBJ1-1; 11 bases are shared with TRBD1. Germline CDR1 is SEHNR and CDR2 is FQNEAQ (reference sequence). This CDR3 is built from 14 residues. V dropped 5 bases and J dropped 5; count of bases not matched to a gene: 4. CDR3 amino acids: CASSQGQGETEAFF. The CDR3 DNA reads as TGTGCCAGCAGCCAGGGACAGGGGGAGACTGAAGCTTTCTTT.

V is TRBV19 and J is TRBJ1-1, with D maybe TRBD1 (5 bases). This CDR3 is built from 13 residues. The V gene lost 5 bases and the J gene lost 5 bases, with 12 bases spanning the gap. Germline assignment: CDR1 LNHDA and CDR2 SQIVND (reference sequence). CDR3 residues: CASSDSSQTEAFF. In DNA form, the CDR3 reads TGTGCCAGTAGTGACAGCAGCCAAACTGAAGCTTTCTTT.

The chain uses TRBV15 and TRBJ1-1; D might be TRBD1 (6 bases). V was pared by 10 bases and J by 8 bases, with 11 bases between. Germline V gene data show CDR1 as LNHNV and CDR2 as YYDKDF (reference sequence). The CDR3 runs 10 residues. CDR3 residues: CARVDREAFF. Here the CDR3 DNA reads TGTGCCAGAGTAGACAGGGAAGCTTTCTTT.

The sample holds one count of this clone. CDR3 protein: CASSLVEGPKETQYF. The CDR3, as DNA: TGCGCCAGCAGCTTGGTGGAGGGGCCTAAAGAGACCCAGTACTTC. This chain links TRBV5-1 with TRBJ2-5; possibly TRBD2 for D (6 bases). This CDR3 is 15 amino acids long. CDR1 SGHRS and CDR2 YFSETQ come from the germline V gene. V was clipped by 0 bases and J by 3 bases, with 12 bases between them.

The rearrangement uses TRBV5-5 and TRBJ2-7; TRBD2 matches 11 bases. The germline gives CDR1 SGHKS, CDR2 YYEKEE (reference sequence). The trim removed 4 bases at V and 2 bases at J, leaving 2 bases unmatched. CDR3 length: 14 amino acids. The DNA for the CDR3 is TGTGCCAGCAGCGCGACTAGCGGGACCTACGAGCAGTACTTC. It codes for CASSATSGTYEQYF.

This clone was seen only a few times. This rearrangement joins TRBV7-9 to TRBJ2-7, with D possibly TRBD2 on 5 matching bases. Trimming pared 0 bases from V and 0 bases from J, leaving 9 bases between. CDR3 length: 15 amino acids. Looked up from germline, CDR1 is SEHNR and CDR2 is FQNEAQ (reference sequence). The CDR3 loop is CASSLAGVVSYEQYF. CDR3 bases: TGTGCCAGCAGCTTAGCGGGAGTGGTCTCCTACGAGCAGTACTTC.